Below are 2 T cell receptor beta chains sequenced from a single sample in a study of blood T cell repertoires in COVID-19. TCRdb keeps only in-frame clones here, not all; method: immunoSEQ multiplex PCR. The table has some 90,000 clones, about 70% seen once. The sequenced sample was peripheral blood. These receptors all stem from a woman aged 55-70 years in a cohort sampled during active or convalescent COVID-19.

The V and J genes are TRBV3-1 (or the pseudogene TRBV3-2) and TRBJ2-7; 7 bases are a match to TRBD1. The CDR3 has 15 residues. The J segment lost 1 base and the V segment lost 1 base, leaving 4 bases of the junction unmatched. CDR1 and CDR2 from the germline V gene are LGHDT and YNNKEL (reference sequence). CDR3 bases: TGTGCCAGCAGCCAAGTGGGACAGTCATCCTACGAGCAGTACTTC. Residues: CASSQVGQSSYEQYF.

The rearrangement links TRBV20-1 to TRBJ1-2; the D gene is possibly TRBD1 (5 bases). CDR1 is DFQATT and CDR2 is SNEGSKA in the germline V gene (reference sequence). This CDR3 is built from 13 residues. The V end was cut by 3 bases, the J end by 6 bases, with 14 bases between. The CDR3: CSASGGAQDGYTF. CDR3 sequence (DNA): TGCAGTGCTAGTGGCGGGGCCCAGGATGGCTACACCTTC.